The 18 T cell receptor beta chains given below trace back to one sample, sequenced in a study of a mutant IDH1 vaccine in newly diagnosed glioma. Documented time point: baseline, week 1 (first vaccination visit). The sample's treatment: pre-vaccination baseline after standard-of-care therapy. Repertoires were generated with immunoSEQ multiplex PCR, while TCRdb's copy carries only in-frame clones and drops some. The data hold tens of thousands of clones, with 65% to 80% observed a single time. Sequenced material: PBMCs, taken from a glioma patient treated with radiotherapy, temozolomide or both. The source is a woman aged 40 to 55 with glioma.

V usage is TRBV5-1 and J usage is TRBJ2-3; TRBD2 aligns across 9 bases. Germline V gene sequence: CDR1 SGHRS, CDR2 YFSETQ. V trimming: 4 bases; J trimming: 1 base; junction bases outside the gene matches: 4. The CDR3 loop spans 15 amino acids. The CDR3 DNA reads as TGCGCCAGCAGCCTTGAGCGGGGGGGCACAGATACGCAGTATTTT. Translated, it gives CASSLERGGTDTQYF.

The V and J genes are TRBV7-9 and TRBJ1-5; weak D call: TRBD1 (5 bases). Between the trimmed V and J ends, which lost 3 bases and 1 base, there was a span of 13 bases. CDR3 size: 16 residues. Per the germline V gene, CDR1 is SEHNR and CDR2 is FQNEAQ (reference sequence). The DNA of the CDR3 is TGTGCCAGCAGCTTTAGTGGGGCACCGAGCAATCAGCCCCAGCATTTT. This sequence encodes CASSFSGAPSNQPQHF.

The gene calls are TRBV5-4 and TRBJ1-4; D is uncertain. The CDR3 is made up of 15 amino acids. Germline values: CDR1 SGHNT, CDR2 YYREEE (reference sequence). Trimming took off 3 bases at V and 14 bases at J, with 23 bases between the two ends. CDR3 bases: TGTGCCAGCAGCTCATGGGGTGGTGGGCAGAGCAGCCTGTTTTTT. This codes for CASSSWGGGQSSLFF.

The chain links TRBV10-3 to TRBJ2-7, with a possible D match to TRBD2 (6 bases). The length of the CDR3 is 13 residues. V was pared by 6 bases and J by 5 bases, with 14 bases between. Germline values: CDR1 ENHRY, CDR2 SYGVKD. The CDR3 DNA reads TGTGCCATCAGGATCACGCGGGGCCACGAGCAGTACTTC. As protein: CAIRITRGHEQYF.

The V call is TRBV5-4, the J call TRBJ1-2; D unresolved. The CDR3 extends over 13 amino acids. The germline V gene has CDR1 SGHNT and CDR2 YYREEE (reference sequence). Trimming left V 6 bases short and J 6 bases short, with 15 bases between. The chain's CDR3 is CASTIGVGNGYTF. DNA for the CDR3: TGTGCCAGCACCATTGGGGTGGGTAATGGCTACACCTTC. Full variable domain (rest looked up from reference TRBV5-4 and TRBJ1-2): ETGVTQSPTHLIKTRGQQVTLRCSSQSGHNTVSWYQQALGQGPQFIFQYYREEENGRGNFPPRFSGLQFPNYSSELNVNALELDDSALYLCASTIGVGNGYTFGSGTRLTVV.

Note on this clone: Relative to the germline gene, one junction end is altered; a read error may explain this. The chain combines TRBV5-5 with TRBJ1-6; D is uncertain. CDR3 length equals 12 residues. Germline values: CDR1 SGHKS, CDR2 YYEKEE (reference sequence). CDR3 loop: CASSLALIPQIF. Written as DNA, the CDR3 is TGTGCCAGCAGCTTGGCTTTGATCCCACAAATATTT. Combining the CDR3 with reference TRBV5-5 and TRBJ1-6 gives the whole variable domain DAGVTQSPTHLIKTRGQQVTLRCSPISGHKSVSWYQQVLGQGPQFIFQYYEKEERGRGNFPDRFSARQFPNYSSELNVNALLLGDSALYLCASSLALIPQIFGNGTRLTVT.

V is TRBV9 and J is TRBJ2-2; possibly TRBD1 for D (5 bases). Trimming removed 5 bases from V and 4 bases from J, with 18 bases in between. This CDR3 region has 16 residues. Germline V gene sequence: CDR1 SGDLS, CDR2 YYNGEE. The CDR3 here is CASSLQGAVSTGELFF. The CDR3 nucleotides read TGTGCCAGCAGTCTTCAGGGCGCAGTGAGCACCGGGGAGCTGTTTTTT.

This clone was recorded a few times. This rearrangement joins TRBV7-9 to TRBJ1-1; the D is unclear. Germline CDR1 and CDR2: SEHNR and FQNEAQ (reference sequence). Trimming removed 1 base at V and 6 bases at J, with 15 bases between. The CDR3 contains 15 residues. This CDR3 reads CASSLGQMGEAEAFF. The DNA of the CDR3 is TGTGCCAGCAGCTTAGGGCAAATGGGTGAGGCTGAAGCTTTCTTT. Variable domain in full (rest from reference TRBV7-9 and TRBJ1-1): DTGVSQNPRHKITKRGQNVTFRCDPISEHNRLYWYRQTLGQGPEFLTYFQNEAQLEKSRLLSDRFSAERPKGSFSTLEIQRTEQGDSAMYLCASSLGQMGEAEAFFGQGTRLTVV.

The J gene is TRBJ1-4, the V gene TRBV5-1; 7 bases fit TRBD1. Germline V gene lookup returns CDR1 SGHRS and CDR2 YFSETQ. V lost 0 bases to trimming and J lost 4 bases; unmatched junction nucleotides: 3. The CDR3 has 15 residues. The CDR3 sequence is CASSLEGQNNEKLFF. The CDR3 coding sequence is TGCGCCAGCAGCTTGGAGGGACAGAATAATGAAAAACTGTTTTTT. The full variable domain, its missing parts supplied by reference TRBV5-1 and TRBJ1-4, is KAGVTQTPRYLIKTRGQQVTLSCSPISGHRSVSWYQQTPGQGLQFLFEYFSETQRNKGNFPGRFSGRQFSNSRSEMNVSTLELGDSALYLCASSLEGQNNEKLFFGSGTQLSVL.

The rearrangement links TRBV29-1 to TRBJ1-2; tentative D call: TRBD1 (5 bases). Germline CDR1 is SQVTM and CDR2 is ANQGSEA. Deletions cut 4 bases from V and 8 bases from J, with 17 bases between. The CDR3 runs to 13 residues. The CDR3 region is CSVVRGRNGGYTF. The CDR3 DNA sequence: TGCAGCGTTGTTCGGGGCCGAAACGGAGGCTACACCTTC.

This clone was counted a few times. The gene calls are TRBV30 and TRBJ2-2, with D uncertain. V dropped 2 bases and J dropped 6 bases, with 4 bases sitting between them. The CDR3 loop spans 11 amino acids. Germline loops: CDR1 GTSNPN, CDR2 SVGIG (reference sequence). CDR3 in DNA: TGTGCCTGGAGTCAGCCCGGGGAGCTGTTTTTT. It yields the protein CAWSQPGELFF.

V gene TRBV4-3 combines with J gene TRBJ1-1, with a tentative D call TRBD1 (5 bases). Trimming took off 0 bases at V and 4 bases at J, with 21 bases between the two ends. Per germline, CDR1 LGHNA and CDR2 YSLEER. The CDR3 has 18 amino acids. The CDR3 DNA reads as TGCGCCAGCAGCCAAGATTCTTTGTCGGCGGAAAGGGGCACTGAAGCTTTCTTT. Amino acid sequence: CASSQDSLSAERGTEAFF.

The rearrangement uses TRBV27 and TRBJ2-7; 9 bases are a match to TRBD2. Germline V gene sequence: CDR1 MNHEY, CDR2 SMNVEV (reference sequence). This CDR3 is built from 15 residues. J lost 2 bases, V lost 3 bases, and 5 bases had no gene match. The CDR3 reads CASSFYGGGAYEQYF. The CDR3 region has the DNA TGTGCCAGCAGTTTCTACGGCGGGGGGGCCTACGAGCAGTACTTC.

The rearrangement links TRBV9 to TRBJ2-2, with a possible D match to TRBD2 (7 bases). Germline lookup yields CDR1 SGDLS and CDR2 YYNGEE. V was pared by 4 bases and J by 6 bases, with 22 bases between. The CDR3 is 17 amino acids. The chain's CDR3 is CASSPPGGREGAGELFF. CDR3 coding DNA: TGTGCCAGCAGCCCTCCGGGAGGAAGGGAGGGGGCCGGGGAGCTGTTTTTT.

The sample holds a few counts of this clone. The chain links TRBV4-3 to TRBJ1-1; weak D call: TRBD1 (5 bases). The germline V and J ends were trimmed by 3 bases and 4 bases, with 9 bases remaining between them. The CDR3 consists of 13 residues. Germline CDR1 LGHNA, CDR2 YSLEER. The CDR3 coding sequence is TGCGCCAGCAGCCAGACAGTAAGCACTGAAGCTTTCTTT. It is translated as CASSQTVSTEAFF.

The table lists this clone with a few counts. The genes are TRBV4-1 and TRBJ2-1; weak D call: TRBD2 (6 bases). This CDR3 is built from 18 residues. Germline V gene data show CDR1 as MGHRA and CDR2 as YSYEKL. The V end lost 0 bases, the J end lost 0 bases, and 15 bases lay between the germline ends. The CDR3 spells CASSQDFGLPSSYNEQFF. The DNA of the CDR3 is TGCGCCAGCAGCCAAGATTTCGGACTACCGAGCTCCTACAATGAGCAGTTCTTC.

The chain recombines TRBV18 with TRBJ2-5; 10 positions match TRBD2. CDR1 and CDR2 (germline): KGHSH, LQKENI. There are 17 residues in the CDR3. V gave up 2 bases and J gave up 5 bases; unmatched junction bases: 11. Here the CDR3 DNA reads TGTGCCAGCTCACCAAGCAGCGGGGGGGCTGTCGGGGAGACCCAGTACTTC. Translated, it gives CASSPSSGGAVGETQYF.

The chain uses TRBV5-1 and TRBJ2-2; D gene unclear. CDR1 is SGHRS and CDR2 is YFSETQ in the germline V gene. With 2 bases removed from V and 4 bases from J, the gap between germline ends came to 9 bases. CDR3 length: 14 amino acids. As DNA, the CDR3 is TGCGCCAGCAGCTTCTCTTGGGGCACCGGGGAGCTGTTTTTT. Amino acid sequence: CASSFSWGTGELFF. The full variable domain, with the rest looked up from reference TRBV5-1 and TRBJ2-2, is KAGVTQTPRYLIKTRGQQVTLSCSPISGHRSVSWYQQTPGQGLQFLFEYFSETQRNKGNFPGRFSGRQFSNSRSEMNVSTLELGDSALYLCASSFSWGTGELFFGEGSRLTVL.